This TCR beta chain was recovered during a study of blood T cell repertoires in COVID-19. Turning to the study itself: The United States, Italy and Spain provided the acute and convalescent COVID-19 samples. T cells, B-cell-depleted T cells, or PBMCs supplied cDNA or gDNA.

This CDR3 region has 21 residues. V was clipped by 9 bases and J by 3 bases, with 33 bases between them. Germline V CDR1 and CDR2: LNHDA, SQIVND (reference sequence). In the original analysis: Estimation of nucleated cell counts was performed using reference gene primer amplification. Assay used: immunoSEQ multiplex PCR; TCRdb lists only in-frame clones, some missing. From that table come the V and J calls and clone size; the DNA was used to work out D and trimming. The top ten clones hold about 29% of a sample with roughly 120,000 clones, approximately 92% of them seen once. The sequenced material came from peripheral blood. This chain joins TRBV19 and TRBJ1-6, with D possibly being TRBD1 (5 bases). This clonotype originated in a man between 65 and 85 years old with active or convalescent COVID-19. The CDR3 spells CARNQGQPDPSRTLYNSPLHF. DNA for the CDR3: TGTGCCAGGAACCAGGGCCAACCCGACCCGAGCCGAACTCTCTATAATTCACCCCTCCACTTT.